Each of the 21 T cell receptor beta chains below was sequenced from the same sample in a study of response to subunit inactivated influenza vaccine (dated 2018 in TCRdb). The receptor library was made with RT-PCR. The instrument was an Illumina HiSeq 2500. TCRdb redid the processing of the public reads, applying fastp at Q25 and MiXCR, and retained in-frame beta chains. Merged by CDR3 protein, the rows form single entries marked with the most common genes and DNA. The sample yields about 520,000 distinct CDR3 sequences; around 25% were counted once. The ten most abundant clones make up around 1.8% of the sample. The sample was CD4+ T cells sorted from PBMCs, taken around 5 days after vaccination. These receptors originate from a man in his forties or fifties who received an inactivated influenza vaccine. Donor details come from another sample of the same person, matched by shared clones.

This clonotype showed up just a few times. V and J are TRBV28 and TRBJ2-5; TRBD1 agrees at 9 bases. V trimming: 4 bases; J trimming: 2 bases; junction bases outside the gene matches: 20. CDR1 and CDR2 from the germline V gene are MDHEN and SYDVKM. CDR3 length equals 20 residues. Written as DNA, the CDR3 is TGTGCCAGCAGTTCAACTGCCCGGGGAGGACAGGGGTTTCGGCAAGAGACCCAGTACTTC. Translation: CASSSTARGGQGFRQETQYF.

This chain joins TRBV29-1 and TRBJ2-1, with D hard to call. Germline V lookup: CDR1 SQVTM, CDR2 ANQGSEA. CDR3 length: 11 amino acids. Trimming removed 3 bases from V and 5 bases from J, with 5 bases in between. This CDR3 reads CSVEGHNEQFF. CDR3 nucleotides: TGCAGCGTTGAGGGCCACAATGAGCAGTTCTTC.

The J gene is TRBJ2-7, the V gene TRBV28; a possible D gene is TRBD2 (6 bases). V was pared by 3 bases and J by 7 bases, with 19 bases between. CDR1 MDHEN and CDR2 SYDVKM come from the germline V gene. The CDR3 contains 15 residues. The CDR3 loop is CASSLLGRDSAEQYF. In DNA form, the CDR3 reads TGTGCCAGCAGTTTGCTTGGCAGGGACTCGGCTGAGCAGTACTTC.

In this sample, this clonotype turned up a few times. The CDR3 DNA sequence: TGTGCCAGCACCACAAGTAGGGAGACCCAGTACTTC. Protein: CASTTSRETQYF. The chain recombines TRBV12-3 or TRBV12-4 with TRBJ2-5, with D hard to call. This CDR3 has 12 amino acids. With 7 bases removed from V and 5 bases from J, the gap between germline ends came to 11 bases.

There are many counts of this clonotype. V gene TRBV12-3 or TRBV12-4 combines with J gene TRBJ1-2; D is ambiguous. V shed 3 bases and J shed 5 bases, with 4 bases lying between them. CDR3 length: 11 amino acids. CDR3 bases: TGTGCCAGCAGTTTGGCATATGGCTACACCTTC. Protein product: CASSLAYGYTF.

This clonotype was detected only a few times. The chain uses TRBV5-5 and TRBJ2-1, with unresolved D. Trimming cost V 4 bases and J 0 bases, with 14 bases left between them. The CDR3 sequence is 16 residues long. From germline, CDR1 is SGHKS and CDR2 YYEKEE (reference sequence). CDR3 coding DNA: TGTGCCAGCAGCAGGACCGCTTCCAGCTCCTACAATGAGCAGTTCTTC. Translating it yields CASSRTASSSYNEQFF.

This clonotype was observed a handful of times. The chain uses TRBV9 and TRBJ2-5, with unresolved D. The CDR3 consists of 13 residues. V dropped 0 bases and J dropped 4 bases, with 7 bases sitting between them. Germline V gene sequence: CDR1 SGDLS, CDR2 YYNGEE. The CDR3 loop reads CASSVDMGETQYF. CDR3 coding DNA: TGTGCCAGCAGCGTAGATATGGGAGAGACCCAGTACTTC.

This clonotype was found many times. This chain connects TRBV9 to TRBJ2-1; D might be TRBD1 or TRBD2, each matching 5 bases. The CDR3 sequence is 15 residues long. Trimming pared 5 bases from V and 7 bases from J, leaving 19 bases between. Germline CDR1 SGDLS, CDR2 YYNGEE. The CDR3, as DNA: TGTGCCAGCAGTCCCCGGGACCAACCAGGGAATGAGCAGTTCTTC. The encoded protein is CASSPRDQPGNEQFF.

V and J are TRBV2 and TRBJ1-4; D ambiguous. The V gene lost 7 bases and the J gene lost 3 bases, with 12 bases spanning the gap. Germline CDR1 and CDR2: SNHLY and FYNNEI. The CDR3 loop spans 14 amino acids. DNA of the CDR3: TGTGCCAGCACAACATCGGGATCTAATGAAAAACTGTTTTTT. It yields the protein CASTTSGSNEKLFF.

The chain uses TRBV28 and TRBJ2-7, with D perhaps TRBD1 (5 bases). Germline V gene sequence: CDR1 MDHEN, CDR2 SYDVKM. This CDR3 has 14 amino acids. The V and J ends lost 5 bases and 1 base respectively, with 12 bases between them. This CDR3 reads CASSRQGLSYEQYF. In DNA form, the CDR3 reads TGTGCCAGCAGTCGCCAGGGATTATCCTACGAGCAGTACTTC.

The chain links TRBV6-1 to TRBJ1-2; D is possibly TRBD1 (5 bases). Trimming shortened V by 8 bases and J by 5 bases, and 12 bases separated the two germline ends. Per germline, CDR1 MNHNS and CDR2 SASEGT. This CDR3 is built from 12 residues. For the CDR3, the DNA is TGTGCCAGCGCGCGGGGGGGTTATGGCTACACCTTC. This sequence encodes CASARGGYGYTF.

This clonotype has just a few counts. The chain uses TRBV6-1 and TRBJ1-6; D unresolved. Trimming shortened V by 6 bases and J by 4 bases, and 13 bases separated the two germline ends. Looked up from germline, CDR1 is MNHNS and CDR2 is SASEGT. The CDR3 is made up of 15 amino acids. The CDR3 region is CASRDGRGYNSPLHF. DNA of the CDR3: TGTGCCAGCAGGGATGGGAGAGGGTATAATTCACCCCTCCACTTT.

This clonotype was found a few times. This chain links TRBV7-9 with TRBJ2-5; 7 nucleotides match TRBD1. Per the germline V gene, CDR1 is SEHNR and CDR2 is FQNEAQ (reference sequence). The V gene end was trimmed by 4 bases and the J gene end by 1 base; junction bases not matched to a gene: 3. The CDR3 contains 14 residues. The CDR3 here is CASSWGQIQETQYF. The CDR3 DNA sequence: TGTGCCAGCAGCTGGGGACAGATCCAAGAGACCCAGTACTTC.

The rearrangement joins TRBV2 to TRBJ1-4; D might be TRBD1 (6 bases). In germline, CDR1 is SNHLY, CDR2 FYNNEI. The CDR3 contains 17 residues. Trimming stripped 0 bases from V and 6 bases from J, with 17 bases between. CDR3 loop: CASSEARVVTGHEKLFF. The CDR3 DNA reads TGTGCCAGCAGTGAAGCGCGAGTGGTTACAGGGCATGAAAAACTGTTTTTT.

V gene TRBV15 combines with J gene TRBJ2-1; 10 nucleotides match TRBD2. Trimming removed 4 bases from V and 2 bases from J; junction bases left unmatched: 14. This CDR3 is built from 19 residues. Per the germline V gene, CDR1 is LNHNV and CDR2 is YYDKDF (reference sequence). CDR3 coding DNA: TGTGCCACCAGCAAACGAACTAGCGGGAAAGGTAGTGCCTACAATGAGCAGTTCTTC. Its translation is CATSKRTSGKGSAYNEQFF.

V and J are TRBV6-2 or TRBV6-3 and TRBJ2-7; 7 bases map to TRBD2. CDR3 length: 16 amino acids. V gave up 6 bases and J gave up 2 bases; unmatched junction bases: 13. The germline gives CDR1 MNHEY, CDR2 SVGEGT. The CDR3 DNA is TGTGCCAGCAGCCCATCCGGGACTATCTTCACCTACGAGCAGTACTTC. This encodes CASSPSGTIFTYEQYF.

The chain carries TRBV19 and TRBJ2-3, with D possibly matching TRBD1 (7 bases). The CDR3 extends over 12 amino acids. Trimming shortened V by 8 bases and J by 8 bases, and 14 bases separated the two germline ends. CDR1 and CDR2 (germline): LNHDA, SQIVND (reference sequence). The CDR3 bases are TGTGCCAGTCACCGCCAGGGGGGTACGCAGTATTTT. This codes for CASHRQGGTQYF.

The J gene is TRBJ2-1, the V gene TRBV20-1; D remains unclear. CDR3 length: 15 residues. V dropped 4 bases and J dropped 5 bases, with 18 bases sitting between them. CDR1 and CDR2 from the germline V gene are DFQATT and SNEGSKA (reference sequence). The CDR3 DNA is TGCAGTGCTAACCCCCCCGCCACCTCGAACAATGAGCAGTTCTTC. Its translation: CSANPPATSNNEQFF.

The chain links TRBV20-1 to TRBJ2-1; TRBD2 agrees at 10 bases. Germline loops: CDR1 DFQATT, CDR2 SNEGSKA (reference sequence). This CDR3 contains 15 residues. V was clipped by 1 base and J by 3 bases; unmatched bases: 3. As DNA, the CDR3 is TGCAGTGCTAGAGGTTCTAGCGGGAGCTACAATGAGCAGTTCTTC. Translated: CSARGSSGSYNEQFF.

There are a few counts of this clonotype. The chain joins TRBV2 to TRBJ2-1, with D maybe TRBD1 (5 bases). V was pared by 6 bases and J by 9 bases, with 21 bases between. CDR1 SNHLY and CDR2 FYNNEI come from the germline V gene. The CDR3 covers 15 residues. The CDR3 nucleotides are TGTGCCAGCAGAGACAGAGCCCGCCCGATTGGTGAGCAGTTCTTC. This codes for CASRDRARPIGEQFF.

This clonotype was found a few times. The rearrangement joins TRBV7-6 to TRBJ2-1; either TRBD1 or TRBD2 may fit D (6 bases each). Deletions cut 1 base from V and 8 bases from J, with 15 bases between. CDR1 SGHVS and CDR2 FNYEAQ come from the germline V gene. This CDR3 has 15 residues. CDR3 nucleotides: TGTGCCAGCAGCTTAGGGGGGGCTTTTCGCGATGAGCAGTTCTTC. This gives the protein CASSLGGAFRDEQFF. Drawing the rest from reference TRBV7-6 and TRBJ2-1, the complete variable domain is GAGVSQSPRYKVTKRGQDVALRCDPISGHVSLYWYRQALGQGPEFLTYFNYEAQQDKSGLPNDRFSAERPEGSISTLTIQRTEQRDSAMYRCASSLGGAFRDEQFFGPGTRLTVL.